The TCR beta chain described here comes from a study of blood T cells in healthy people across ages. Study-wide background: Template switching picked up about one barcoded beta molecule for each two T cells.

Concerning this clonotype: Its antigen remains unidentified.

A sample-barcoded 5' primer and a J-beta primer mix were used in a second PCR of roughly 7 to 12 cycles. TCRdb itself ran the 5' RACE reads through MiXCR, one entry per CDR3 protein. The repertoire has over 1,500,000 distinct CDR3 sequences, 40% to 55% of them found once; the top ten carry over 2%. Study-wide results and caveats: CMV status of donors was unknown, possibly confounding expanded clonotype changes. Using unsorted PBMCs precluded a conclusive naive versus antigen-experienced comparison.

At least 6.5 million PBMCs were isolated per sample. V was pared by 3 bases and J by 10 bases, with 4 bases between. The CDR3 covers 11 residues. Germline V lookup: CDR1 SGHAT, CDR2 FQNNGV. The origin of this receptor is a woman aged 40 to 55 in good health. The sequencing input was blood. The chain combines TRBV11-2 with TRBJ1-6; D is unresolved. CDR3 loop: CASSFSSPLHF. As DNA, the CDR3 is TGTGCCAGCAGCTTCTCGTCACCCCTCCACTTT.